These 16 T cell receptor beta chains share one sample of origin, sequenced in a study of T cells in Graves' hyperthyroidism and ophthalmopathy. RNA transcripts gave rise to amplified TCR beta CDR3 regions. Initially, a first-round RT-PCR of the TCR CDR3 employed the HTBI primer set. From the multiplex PCR reads, TCRdb called clonotypes with MiXCR, one entry per CDR3 protein. The table shows 300,000 to 350,000 distinct CDR3 sequences, with about 14% occurring only once. Sequencing was carried out using blood. These receptors originate from a woman aged 25 to 39 with Graves' hyperthyroidism.

This clonotype was observed a few times. The gene calls are TRBV12-3 or TRBV12-4 and TRBJ2-5; TRBD1 might be the D (5 bases). This CDR3 contains 13 residues. V was shortened by 7 bases and J by 4 bases, with 13 bases between the two germline ends. The CDR3 region is CASISGSGETQYF. Written as DNA, the CDR3 is TGTGCCAGCATATCAGGGTCAGGAGAGACCCAGTACTTC.

Worth noting for this clonotype: A much more abundant neighbour one base away suggests this may be a read error. The chain recombines TRBV12-3 or TRBV12-4 with TRBJ2-1; TRBD1 might be the D (5 bases). There are 12 residues in the CDR3. CDR3: CVSSLTGHEQFF. The CDR3 DNA follows: TGTGTCAGCAGTTTAACAGGCCATGAGCAGTTCTTC.

This chain connects TRBV15 to TRBJ2-5; 12 positions match TRBD2. The CDR3 sequence is 18 residues long. The germline gives CDR1 LNHNV, CDR2 YYDKDF (reference sequence). After removal of 4 bases from V and 1 base from J, the junction contained 10 bases not matched to a gene. This chain's CDR3 is CATSISLAGGSFQETQYF. DNA of the CDR3: TGTGCCACCAGCATCTCTCTAGCGGGAGGGTCCTTCCAAGAGACCCAGTACTTC.

J is TRBJ2-1 and V is TRBV24-1, with no clear D. The CDR3 runs to 12 residues. CDR1 is KGHDR, CDR2 SFDVKD, per germline. The V and J ends lost 5 bases and 7 bases respectively, with 8 bases between them. The CDR3 DNA is TGTGCCACCAGTGGCGTGGAAAATGAGCAGTTCTTC. This encodes CATSGVENEQFF.

In its sample, this clonotype was seen many times. The CDR3 loop is CASSADRDTEAFF. For the CDR3, the DNA is TGTGCCAGCAGCGCCGACAGAGACACTGAAGCTTTCTTT. This rearrangement joins TRBV7-6 to TRBJ1-1, with TRBD1 as a possible D gene (5 bases). CDR3 length equals 13 residues. In germline, CDR1 is SGHVS, CDR2 FNYEAQ. Between the trimmed V and J ends, which lost 5 bases and 3 bases, there was a span of 10 bases.

The rearrangement joins TRBV7-9 to TRBJ2-1; 9 nucleotides line up with TRBD2. Trimming took 3 bases from V and 7 from J; bases not matched to a gene: 7. This CDR3 is built from 15 residues. Per the germline V gene, CDR1 is SEHNR and CDR2 is FQNEAQ (reference sequence). This chain's CDR3 is CASSFDLAGRNEQFF. The CDR3, as DNA: TGTGCCAGCAGCTTCGACCTAGCGGGGAGAAATGAGCAGTTCTTC.

Note on this clonotype: This sequence may be a read error, since a much larger clone differs from it by one base. The chain is built from TRBV7-9 and TRBJ2-3; possible D gene TRBD2, 5 bases. CDR1 is SEHNR and CDR2 is FQNEAQ in the germline V gene (reference sequence). The CDR3 runs 14 residues. Trimming took off 2 bases at V and 4 bases at J, with 10 bases between the two ends. The CDR3 region has the DNA TGTGCCAGCAGCTTATTCTGGGGAGCAGATACGCAGTATTTT. Protein sequence: CASSLFWGADTQYF.

This clonotype was found many times. J is TRBJ1-2 and V is TRBV28, with D unresolved. Germline CDR1 MDHEN, CDR2 SYDVKM. CDR3 length: 13 amino acids. The V end was cut by 2 bases, the J end by 3 bases, with 7 bases between. CDR3 sequence reads: CASSLASDYGYTF. The CDR3 nucleotides read TGTGCCAGCAGTTTAGCCTCAGACTATGGCTACACCTTC.

Many counts were recorded for this clonotype. The chain is built from TRBV28 and TRBJ1-5, with 10 bases matching TRBD1. This CDR3 has 16 amino acids. Germline V gene sequence: CDR1 MDHEN, CDR2 SYDVKM. V was clipped by 6 bases and J by 2 bases; unmatched bases: 7. CDR3 loop: CASRGTGEGGNQPQHF. The CDR3 DNA follows: TGTGCCAGCAGGGGGACAGGGGAGGGTGGCAATCAGCCCCAGCATTTT. Based on the CDR3 plus reference TRBV28 and TRBJ1-5, the full variable domain is DVKVTQSSRYLVKRTGEKVFLECVQDMDHENMFWYRQDPGLGLRLIYFSYDVKMKEKGDIPEGYSVSREKKERFSLILESASTNQTSMYLCASRGTGEGGNQPQHFGDGTRLSIL.

CDR3 region: CSASTYALNEKLFF. The CDR3 nucleotides read TGCAGTGCTAGTACTTATGCTCTTAATGAAAAACTGTTTTTT. The gene calls are TRBV20-1 and TRBJ1-4; D unclear. Trimming left V 3 bases short and J 4 bases short, with 12 bases between. The CDR3 length is 14 residues. Germline V gene sequence: CDR1 DFQATT, CDR2 SNEGSKA (reference sequence).

In this sample, this clonotype turned up many times. The chain has TRBV6-2 or TRBV6-3 and TRBJ2-1; D unresolved. CDR1 is MNHEY and CDR2 is SVGEGT in the germline V gene. The ends were cut back, 5 bases at V and 0 bases at J, with 26 bases in the middle. The CDR3 is 20 residues long. CDR3 protein: CASSPAHETYRTNSYNEQFF. In nucleotides, the CDR3 is TGTGCCAGCAGTCCAGCCCACGAGACCTACCGCACGAACTCCTACAATGAGCAGTTCTTC.

This clonotype turned up a few times. The chain carries TRBV7-8 and TRBJ1-3; 7 nucleotides agree with TRBD1. With V trimmed by 5 bases and J by 8 bases, 9 bases remained unmatched. Germline assignment: CDR1 SGHVS and CDR2 FQNEAQ. The CDR3 is 14 amino acids. The CDR3 sequence: CASSPFDRADTIYF. The CDR3 DNA sequence: TGTGCCAGCAGCCCCTTCGACAGGGCAGACACCATATATTTT.

In this sample, this clonotype turned up a few times. The rearrangement links TRBV29-1 to TRBJ2-3; D uncertain. Trimming took off 0 bases at V and 9 bases at J, with 10 bases between the two ends. CDR1 is SQVTM, CDR2 ANQGSEA, per germline. The CDR3 runs 12 residues. The CDR3 coding sequence is TGCAGCGTTGAAGATACTCGTGGCACGCAGTATTTT. This translates into CSVEDTRGTQYF.

About this clonotype: A read error may be the cause here, since a much bigger clone is one base away. The genes are TRBV9 and TRBJ2-7; D not resolved. CDR1 is SGDLS and CDR2 is YYNGEE in the germline V gene. The CDR3 has 14 amino acids. CDR3: CASSVGDTTYGQYF. CDR3 nucleotides: TGTGCCAGCAGCGTAGGAGACACCACCTACGGGCAGTACTTC.

This clonotype was detected only a few times. J is TRBJ2-2 and V is TRBV6-5; either TRBD1 or TRBD2 may supply D (5 bases each). The CDR3 is 19 residues long. From germline, CDR1 is MNHEY and CDR2 SVGAGI. Trimming took off 0 bases at V and 3 bases at J, with 20 bases between the two ends. The CDR3 DNA is TGTGCCAGCAGTTACTCGAAGTCTCGGGTGGGGGTGGACACCGGGGAGCTGTTTTTT. It codes for CASSYSKSRVGVDTGELFF.

This clonotype was observed many times. The chain uses TRBV28 and TRBJ2-7; D is ambiguous. Per the germline V gene, CDR1 is MDHEN and CDR2 is SYDVKM. V lost 6 bases to trimming and J lost 0 bases, with 12 bases between them. CDR3 length equals 14 residues. CDR3 nucleotides: TGTGCCAGCAGAGTCGCGAAAAGCTCCTACGAGCAGTACTTC. Translating gives CASRVAKSSYEQYF.